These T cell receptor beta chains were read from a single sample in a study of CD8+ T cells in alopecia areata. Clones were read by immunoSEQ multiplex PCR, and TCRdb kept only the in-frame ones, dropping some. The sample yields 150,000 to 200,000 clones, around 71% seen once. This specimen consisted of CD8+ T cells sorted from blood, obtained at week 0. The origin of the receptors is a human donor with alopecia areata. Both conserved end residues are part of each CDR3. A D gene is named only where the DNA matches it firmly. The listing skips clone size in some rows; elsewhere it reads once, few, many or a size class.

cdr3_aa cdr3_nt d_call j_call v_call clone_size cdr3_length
CASTQRADEQFF TGTGCCAGCACCCAGAGGGCGGACGAGCAGTTCTTC - TRBJ2-1 TRBV11-2 once 12
CASSQVYPNTGELFF TGCGCCAGCAGCCAAGTTTACCCCAACACCGGGGAGCTGTTTTTT - TRBJ2-2 TRBV4-1 - 15
CASSLPGRKSGNTIYF TGTGCCAGCAGCCTACCGGGACGGAAATCTGGAAACACCATATATTTT - TRBJ1-3 TRBV27 once 16
CAIGSGLSPTQYF TGTGCCATCGGGAGCGGACTCTCCCCGACCCAGTACTTC - TRBJ2-5 TRBV10-3 once 13
CASSYTSGANVLTF TGTGCCAGCAGTTACACCTCTGGGGCCAACGTCCTGACTTTC - TRBJ2-6 TRBV6-5 - 14
CASSSWRGGRYNEQFF TGTGCCAGCAGCTCTTGGCGGGGGGGCCGCTACAATGAGCAGTTCTTC TRBD2 TRBJ2-1 TRBV7-2 - 16
CASSQESAGGAGYTF TGCGCCAGCAGCCAAGAATCGGCAGGGGGCGCAGGCTACACCTTC TRBD1 TRBJ1-2 TRBV4-1 - 15
CASSTRGRILDTQYF TGTGCCAGCAGCACCAGGGGGCGGATTTTGGATACGCAGTATTTT - TRBJ2-3 TRBV21-1 - 15
CAWSRGWNIQYF TGTGCCTGGAGTAGGGGGTGGAACATTCAGTACTTC - TRBJ2-4 TRBV30 - 12
CASSFGTGDNEQYF TGTGCCAGCAGCTTTGGGACAGGAGACAACGAGCAGTACTTC TRBD1 TRBJ2-7 TRBV7-9 - 14
CASSPRDGGDYEQFF TGCGCCAGCAGCCCCCGAGATGGGGGGGATTATGAGCAGTTCTTC TRBD2 TRBJ2-1 TRBV4-1 - 15
CASSGGYPDTEAFF TGTGCCAGCAGCGGAGGGTATCCGGATACTGAAGCTTTCTTT - TRBJ1-1 TRBV7-9 once 14
CASSQDRAICEAFF TGCGCCAGCAGCCAAGATCGCGCCATCTGTGAAGCTTTCTTT - TRBJ1-1 TRBV4-1 - 14
CAWDPGAGANVLTF TGTGCCTGGGACCCAGGGGCTGGGGCCAACGTCCTGACTTTC - TRBJ2-6 TRBV30 few 14
CSAHQTAKRGDTQYF TGCAGCGCTCACCAGACAGCCAAGAGGGGTGATACGCAGTATTTT - TRBJ2-3 TRBV29-1 - 15
CASSLAQGSEQFF TGTGCCAGCAGCTTAGCGCAGGGGAGCGAGCAGTTCTTC - TRBJ2-1 TRBV11-2 - 13
CSAEDSPEAFF TGCAGTGCAGAGGACAGTCCTGAAGCTTTCTTT - TRBJ1-1 TRBV20-1 - 11
CASSPGTSILDTQYF TGTGCCAGTAGTCCAGGGACTAGTATCTTGGATACGCAGTATTTT TRBD2 TRBJ2-3 TRBV19 - 15
CASSLGQGSQETQYF TGTGCTAGCAGCTTAGGCCAGGGGTCACAAGAGACCCAGTACTTC - TRBJ2-5 TRBV7-7 once 15
CASSWTADSTDTQYF TGTGCCAGCAGCTGGACAGCCGACAGCACAGATACGCAGTATTTT - TRBJ2-3 TRBV7-9 few 15
CASSFYRTGGTEAFF TGTGCCAGCAGCTTCTACCGGACAGGGGGCACTGAAGCTTTCTTT TRBD1 TRBJ1-1 TRBV7-6 few 15
CSAPSMGAWYF TGCAGTGCTCCCTCGATGGGGGCATGGTATTTT - TRBJ2-3 TRBV20-1 - 11
CASNLFMGTGETQYF TGTGCCAGCAACTTATTCATGGGGACGGGGGAGACCCAGTACTTC - TRBJ2-5 TRBV2 - 15
CASTGAKDSPQETQYF TGCGCCAGCACCGGAGCCAAGGACAGCCCGCAAGAGACCCAGTACTTC - TRBJ2-5 TRBV5-1 - 16
CASTGGSTDTQYF TGTGCCAGCACTGGGGGGAGCACAGATACGCAGTATTTT - TRBJ2-3 TRBV2 - 13
CASSQSRDRGRHTGELFF TGCGCCAGCAGTCAAAGCCGGGACAGGGGGCGCCACACCGGGGAGCTGTTTTTT TRBD1 TRBJ2-2 TRBV23-1 once 18
CASSGRGQTFLGEQYF TGTGCCAGCAGCGGACGTGGACAGACCTTTTTAGGGGAGCAGTACTTC - TRBJ2-7 TRBV5-6 few 16
CASSPVRGDFYEQYF TGTGCCAGCAGTCCGGTTAGGGGGGATTTCTACGAGCAGTACTTC - TRBJ2-7 TRBV27 - 15
CASTRGQGVYNEQFF TGTGCCAGCACCAGAGGGCAGGGAGTGTACAATGAGCAGTTCTTC - TRBJ2-1 TRBV13 - 15
CASSRGQDNQPQHF TGCGCCAGCAGCCGAGGACAGGACAATCAGCCCCAGCATTTT TRBD1 TRBJ1-5 TRBV4-1 - 14
CASSPRLNVGYGYTF TGCGCCAGCAGCCCTCGACTTAACGTCGGCTATGGCTACACCTTC - TRBJ1-2 TRBV5-1 - 15
CASSITGVSYEQYF TGTGCCAGCAGTATAACAGGGGTTTCCTACGAGCAGTACTTC TRBD1 TRBJ2-7 TRBV11-2 - 14
CASSQIPGTSGGRTNTGELFF TGTGCCAGCAGCCAGATACCAGGGACTAGCGGGGGGCGAACGAACACCGGGGAGCTGTTTTTT TRBD2 TRBJ2-2 TRBV4-2 - 21
CASRLGVRSPQHF TGTGCCAGCAGACTAGGGGTGCGGTCGCCCCAGCATTTT - TRBJ1-5 TRBV27 - 13
CSGVYNEQFF TGCAGCGGCGTGTACAATGAGCAGTTCTTC - TRBJ2-1 TRBV29-1 - 10
CASKFQGAASFLQHF TGTGCCAGCAAATTTCAGGGGGCCGCGAGTTTTCTCCAGCATTTT TRBD1 TRBJ1-5 TRBV2 - 15
CATSRGPPNEQYF TGTGCCACCAGCAGAGGACCCCCGAACGAGCAGTACTTC - TRBJ2-7 TRBV15 - 13
CAWSVGQGQETQYF TGTGCCTGGAGTGTCGGACAGGGTCAAGAGACCCAGTACTTC TRBD1 TRBJ2-5 TRBV30 - 14
CASSQVAASSTDTQYF TGCGCCAGCAGCCAAGTTGCCGCCTCTAGCACAGATACGCAGTATTTT - TRBJ2-3 TRBV4-1 - 16
CASGQGQYEQYF TGCGCCAGCGGTCAGGGGCAATACGAGCAGTACTTC - TRBJ2-7 TRBV4-1 - 12
CAWSVGGLGGYTF TGTGCCTGGAGTGTAGGGGGTCTGGGTGGCTACACCTTC - TRBJ1-2 TRBV30 - 13